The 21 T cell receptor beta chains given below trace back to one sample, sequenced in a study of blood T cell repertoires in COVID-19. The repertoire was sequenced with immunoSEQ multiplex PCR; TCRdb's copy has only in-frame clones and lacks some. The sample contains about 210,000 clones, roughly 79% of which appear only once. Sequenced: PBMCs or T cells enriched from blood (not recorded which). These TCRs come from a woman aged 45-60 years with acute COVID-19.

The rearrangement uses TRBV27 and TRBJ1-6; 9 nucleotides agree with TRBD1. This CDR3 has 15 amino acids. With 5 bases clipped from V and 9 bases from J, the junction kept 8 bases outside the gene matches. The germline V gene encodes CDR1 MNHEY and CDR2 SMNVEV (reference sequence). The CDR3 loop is CASSPGTGLGSPLHF. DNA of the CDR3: TGTGCCAGCAGTCCGGGGACAGGGTTGGGTTCACCCCTCCACTTT.

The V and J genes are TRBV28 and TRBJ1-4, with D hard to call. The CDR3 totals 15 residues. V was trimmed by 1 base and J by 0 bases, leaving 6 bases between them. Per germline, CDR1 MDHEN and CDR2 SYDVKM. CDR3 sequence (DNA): TGTGCCAGCAGTTTATTGTTAACAACTAATGAAAAACTGTTTTTT. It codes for CASSLLLTTNEKLFF.

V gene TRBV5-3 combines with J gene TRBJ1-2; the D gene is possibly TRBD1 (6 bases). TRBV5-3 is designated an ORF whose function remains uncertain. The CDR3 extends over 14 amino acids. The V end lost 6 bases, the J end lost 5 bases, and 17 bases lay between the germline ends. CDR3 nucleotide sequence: TGTGCCAGAATTTTAGGACAGAAAAAATATGGCTACACCTTC. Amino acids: CARILGQKKYGYTF.

The CDR3 DNA follows: TGTGCCAGCTCACCACTACCGACAGGGAACAATGAGCAGTTCTTC. It encodes CASSPLPTGNNEQFF. The rearrangement uses TRBV18 and TRBJ2-1; 7 bases align to TRBD1. Trimming at V came to 1 base and at J to 5 bases, leaving 5 bases not matched to a gene. Germline V gene lookup returns CDR1 KGHSH and CDR2 LQKENI. The CDR3 length is 15 residues.

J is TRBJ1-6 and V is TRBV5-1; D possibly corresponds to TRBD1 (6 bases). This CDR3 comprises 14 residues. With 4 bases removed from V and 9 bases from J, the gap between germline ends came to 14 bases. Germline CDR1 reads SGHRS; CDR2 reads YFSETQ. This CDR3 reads CASSPLGAASPLHF. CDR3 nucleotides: TGCGCCAGCAGCCCGCTGGGGGCGGCTTCACCCCTCCACTTT.

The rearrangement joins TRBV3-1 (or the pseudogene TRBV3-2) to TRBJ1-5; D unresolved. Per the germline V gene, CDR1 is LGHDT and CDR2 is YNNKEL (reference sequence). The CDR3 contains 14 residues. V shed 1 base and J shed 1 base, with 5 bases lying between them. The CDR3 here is CASSQARSNQPQHF. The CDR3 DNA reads TGTGCCAGCAGCCAAGCCAGAAGCAATCAGCCCCAGCATTTT.

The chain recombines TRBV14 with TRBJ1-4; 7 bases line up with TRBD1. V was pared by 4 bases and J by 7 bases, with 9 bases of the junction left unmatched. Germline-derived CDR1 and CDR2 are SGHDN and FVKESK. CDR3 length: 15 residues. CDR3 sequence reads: CASSPAGWDSEKLFF. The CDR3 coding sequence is TGTGCCAGCAGCCCTGCCGGGTGGGACAGTGAAAAACTGTTTTTT.

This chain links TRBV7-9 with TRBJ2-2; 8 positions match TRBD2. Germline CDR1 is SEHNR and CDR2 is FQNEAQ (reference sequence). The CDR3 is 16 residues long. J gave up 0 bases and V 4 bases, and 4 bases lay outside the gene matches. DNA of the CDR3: TGTGCCAGCAGCTCGGGACTAGGATCGAACACCGGGGAGCTGTTTTTT. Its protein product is CASSSGLGSNTGELFF.

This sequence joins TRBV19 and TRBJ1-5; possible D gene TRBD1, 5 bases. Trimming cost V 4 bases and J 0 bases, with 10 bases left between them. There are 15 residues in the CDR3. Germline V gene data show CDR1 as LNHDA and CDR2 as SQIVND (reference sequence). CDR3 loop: CASSKTANSNQPQHF. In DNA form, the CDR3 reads TGTGCCAGTAGTAAGACAGCAAATAGCAATCAGCCCCAGCATTTT.

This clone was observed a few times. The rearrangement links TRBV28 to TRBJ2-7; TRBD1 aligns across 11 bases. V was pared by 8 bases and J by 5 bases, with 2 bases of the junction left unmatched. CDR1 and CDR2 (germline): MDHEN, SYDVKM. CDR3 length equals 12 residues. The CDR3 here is CASWDRGDEQYF. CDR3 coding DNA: TGTGCCAGCTGGGACAGGGGGGACGAGCAGTACTTC.

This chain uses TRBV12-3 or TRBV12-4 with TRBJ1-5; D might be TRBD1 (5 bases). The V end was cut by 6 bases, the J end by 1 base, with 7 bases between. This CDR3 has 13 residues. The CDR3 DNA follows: TGTGCCAGCAGAAGACAGAGCAATCAGCCCCAGCATTTT. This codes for CASRRQSNQPQHF.

Here the CDR3 reads CSVTSQGRETQYF. The CDR3 bases are TGCAGCGTCACCTCACAGGGTAGAGAGACCCAGTACTTC. The rearrangement uses TRBV29-1 and TRBJ2-5; TRBD1 is a possible D gene (6 bases). The germline CDR1 and CDR2 sequences are SQVTM and ANQGSEA. The CDR3 has 13 amino acids. The V end lost 6 bases, the J end lost 4 bases, and 15 bases lay between the germline ends.

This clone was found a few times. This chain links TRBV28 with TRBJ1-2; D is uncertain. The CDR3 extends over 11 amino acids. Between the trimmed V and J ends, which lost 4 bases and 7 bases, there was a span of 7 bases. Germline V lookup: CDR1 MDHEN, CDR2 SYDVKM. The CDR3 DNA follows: TGTGCCAGCAGTTCCGGGGTTGGCTACACCTTC. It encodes CASSSGVGYTF.

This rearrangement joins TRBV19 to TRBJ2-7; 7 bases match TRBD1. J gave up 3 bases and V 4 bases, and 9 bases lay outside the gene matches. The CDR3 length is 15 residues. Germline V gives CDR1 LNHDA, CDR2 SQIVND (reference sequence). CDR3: CASSSSWTGLYEQYF. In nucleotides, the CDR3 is TGTGCCAGTAGTAGTTCCTGGACAGGTCTCTACGAGCAGTACTTC.

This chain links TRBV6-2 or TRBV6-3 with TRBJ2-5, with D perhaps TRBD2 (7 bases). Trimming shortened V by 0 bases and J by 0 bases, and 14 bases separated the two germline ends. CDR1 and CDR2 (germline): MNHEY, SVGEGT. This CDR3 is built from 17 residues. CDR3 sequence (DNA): TGTGCCAGCAGTTACTCGATTCGCGGGGGCTACCAAGAGACCCAGTACTTC. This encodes CASSYSIRGGYQETQYF.

For the CDR3, the DNA is TGTGCCAGCAGTTTATTGGCTAGCGGGATCCCCAATGAGCAGTTCTTC. As protein: CASSLLASGIPNEQFF. The rearrangement joins TRBV28 to TRBJ2-1; TRBD2 agrees at 9 bases. The CDR3 sequence is 16 residues long. Germline CDR1 reads MDHEN; CDR2 reads SYDVKM. The ends lost 1 base at V and 6 bases at J; junction bases unmatched: 7.

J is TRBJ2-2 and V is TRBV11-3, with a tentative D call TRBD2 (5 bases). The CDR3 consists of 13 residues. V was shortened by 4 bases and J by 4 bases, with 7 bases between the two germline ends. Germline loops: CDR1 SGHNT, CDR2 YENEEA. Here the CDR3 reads CASSSSGTGELFF. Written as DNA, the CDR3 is TGTGCCAGCAGCTCAAGCGGCACCGGGGAGCTGTTTTTT. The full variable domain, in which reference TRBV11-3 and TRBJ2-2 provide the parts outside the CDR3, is EAGVVQSPRYKIIEKKQPVAFWCNPISGHNTLYWYLQNLGQGPELLIRYENEEAVDDSQLPKDRFSAERLKGVDSTLKIQPAELGDSAVYLCASSSSGTGELFFGEGSRLTVL.

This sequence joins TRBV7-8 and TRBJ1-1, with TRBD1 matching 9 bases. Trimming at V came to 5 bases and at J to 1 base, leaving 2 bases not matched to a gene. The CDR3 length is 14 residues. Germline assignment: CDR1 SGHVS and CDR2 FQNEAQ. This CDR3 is CASSPGQGNTEAFF. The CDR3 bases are TGTGCCAGCAGCCCGGGACAGGGGAACACTGAAGCTTTCTTT.

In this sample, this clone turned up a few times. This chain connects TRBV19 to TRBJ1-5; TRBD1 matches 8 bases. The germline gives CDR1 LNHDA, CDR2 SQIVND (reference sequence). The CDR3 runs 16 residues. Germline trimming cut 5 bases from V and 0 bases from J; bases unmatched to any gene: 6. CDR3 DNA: TGTGCCAGTAGTCAACGACAGGGGTATAGCAATCAGCCCCAGCATTTT. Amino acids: CASSQRQGYSNQPQHF.

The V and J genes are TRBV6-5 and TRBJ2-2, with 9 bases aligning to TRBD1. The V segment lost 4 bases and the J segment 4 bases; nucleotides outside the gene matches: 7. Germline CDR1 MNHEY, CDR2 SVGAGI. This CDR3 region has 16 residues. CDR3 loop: CASSSRTGAGTGELFF. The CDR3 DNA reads TGTGCCAGCAGTTCGCGGACAGGGGCGGGCACCGGGGAGCTGTTTTTT.

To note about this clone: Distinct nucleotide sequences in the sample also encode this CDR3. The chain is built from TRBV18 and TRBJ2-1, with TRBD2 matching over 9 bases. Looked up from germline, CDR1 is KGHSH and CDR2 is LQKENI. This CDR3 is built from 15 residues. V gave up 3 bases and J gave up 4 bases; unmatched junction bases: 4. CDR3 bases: TGTGCCAGCTCACCCAGCGGGGGGCTGTACAATGAGCAGTTCTTC. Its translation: CASSPSGGLYNEQFF.